These T cell receptor beta chains were read from a single sample in a study of blood T cell repertoires in COVID-19. Profiled with immunoSEQ multiplex PCR; TCRdb holds only in-frame clones, not every one. The sample yields under 130,000 clones, about 86% seen once. Sequencing was done on a sample of peripheral blood. The receptors originated from a human donor in a cohort sampled during active COVID-19. CDR3s include the opening cysteine and the closing phenylalanine or tryptophan. Fields, in order: J gene, clone size, V gene, D gene, CDR3 protein, CDR3 DNA. D genes are given only for firm matches. A clone size is listed for some rows: how often the clone was seen (once, few, many), or a class if it is expanded.

j_call: TRBJ2-1; clone_size: .; v_call: TRBV7-6; d_call: .; cdr3_aa: CASSFAGAHNEQFF; cdr3_nt: TGTGCCAGCAGCTTTGCTGGGGCTCACAATGAGCAGTTCTTC
j_call: TRBJ1-3; clone_size: .; v_call: TRBV19; d_call: TRBD1; cdr3_aa: CASSTGGAGNTIYF; cdr3_nt: TGTGCCAGTAGTACAGGGGGCGCCGGAAACACCATATATTTT
j_call: TRBJ2-1; clone_size: .; v_call: TRBV4-1; d_call: TRBD2; cdr3_aa: CASRASGRNNEQFF; cdr3_nt: TGCGCCAGCAGAGCTAGCGGAAGGAACAATGAGCAGTTCTTC
j_call: TRBJ2-1; clone_size: .; v_call: TRBV2; d_call: .; cdr3_aa: CASSEVAAEQFF; cdr3_nt: TGTGCCAGCAGTGAAGTAGCGGCTGAGCAGTTCTTC
j_call: TRBJ2-2; clone_size: .; v_call: TRBV5-1; d_call: .; cdr3_aa: CASREGTRLGELFF; cdr3_nt: TGCGCCAGCAGAGAGGGGACTCGCCTCGGGGAGCTGTTTTTT
j_call: TRBJ1-1; clone_size: .; v_call: TRBV9; d_call: .; cdr3_aa: CASSNTGTMNTEAFF; cdr3_nt: TGTGCCAGCAGCAACACAGGGACCATGAACACTGAAGCTTTCTTT
j_call: TRBJ1-3; clone_size: once; v_call: TRBV5-1; d_call: TRBD1; cdr3_aa: CASRPTGDGNTIYF; cdr3_nt: TGCGCCAGCAGACCGACAGGGGACGGAAACACCATATATTTT
j_call: TRBJ1-4; clone_size: .; v_call: TRBV11-2; d_call: .; cdr3_aa: CASTPSGGPNEKLFF; cdr3_nt: TGTGCCAGCACCCCATCGGGGGGGCCTAATGAAAAACTGTTTTTT
j_call: TRBJ2-7; clone_size: .; v_call: TRBV9; d_call: TRBD2; cdr3_aa: CASSVTFTTGTSGTEQYF; cdr3_nt: TGTGCCAGCAGCGTAACTTTTACTACCGGGACTAGCGGGACCGAGCAGTACTTC
j_call: TRBJ2-7; clone_size: .; v_call: TRBV6-5; d_call: .; cdr3_aa: CASSYDDGHYEQYF; cdr3_nt: TGTGCCAGCAGTTACGATGACGGACACTACGAGCAGTACTTC